This T cell receptor (beta chain) was captured by sequencing in a study of shared clonotypes between healthy human individuals. Turning to this clone: Its antigen is unidentified.

Study-wide results and caveats: Naive subsets usually exceeded memory subsets in estimated richness. Limitation of the genetic and exposure-history diversity represented came from the few donors.

The CDR3 totals 13 residues. Trimming removed 7 bases at V and 0 bases at J, with 10 bases between. Germline CDR1 reads SGHRS; CDR2 reads YFSETQ. The method was immunoSEQ multiplex PCR; TCRdb's version includes in-frame clones alone and lacks a portion of them. The sample consists of some 2,500,000 clones, 92% of them appearing once. The sequencing sample was made of naive CD4+ T cells from PBMCs. Noted subset: CD45RA+ positively selected. The receptor's source is a man aged 18 to 29 in good health. Some clones in this sample may be carry-over from other donors' samples. V gene TRBV5-1 combines with J gene TRBJ1-1; D is unclear. The CDR3 nucleotides read TGCGCCAGCCAAATGGGTATGAACACTGAAGCTTTCTTT. Translating it yields CASQMGMNTEAFF.